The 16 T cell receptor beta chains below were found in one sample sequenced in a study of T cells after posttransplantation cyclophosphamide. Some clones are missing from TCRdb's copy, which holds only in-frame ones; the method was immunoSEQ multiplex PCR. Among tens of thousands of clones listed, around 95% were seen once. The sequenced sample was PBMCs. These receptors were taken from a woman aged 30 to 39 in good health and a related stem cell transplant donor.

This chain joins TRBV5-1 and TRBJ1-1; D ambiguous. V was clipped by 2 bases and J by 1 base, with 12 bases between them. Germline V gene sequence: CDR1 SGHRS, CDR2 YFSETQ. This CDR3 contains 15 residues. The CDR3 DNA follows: TGCGCCAGCAGCTTATACGGACTGCCGAACACTGAAGCTTTCTTT. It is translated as CASSLYGLPNTEAFF.

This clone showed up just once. DNA for the CDR3: TGTGCCAGTAGTAGAGACAGGCCTAGAGGCTACACCTTC. Encoded protein: CASSRDRPRGYTF. V gene TRBV19 combines with J gene TRBJ1-2; D perhaps matches TRBD1 (6 bases). Germline V gene sequence: CDR1 LNHDA, CDR2 SQIVND (reference sequence). The CDR3 is 13 amino acids. The germline V and J ends were trimmed by 4 bases and 8 bases, with 14 bases remaining between them. The whole variable domain, remainder taken from reference TRBV19 and TRBJ1-2, is DGGITQSPKYLFRKEGQNVTLSCEQNLNHDAMYWYRQDPGQGLRLIYYSQIVNDFQKGDIAEGYSVSREKKESFPLTVTSAQKNPTAFYLCASSRDRPRGYTFGSGTRLTVV.

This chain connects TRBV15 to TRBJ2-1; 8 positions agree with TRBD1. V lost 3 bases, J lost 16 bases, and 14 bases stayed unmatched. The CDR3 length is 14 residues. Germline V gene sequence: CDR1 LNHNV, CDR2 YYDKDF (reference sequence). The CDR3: CATSSRTGTFSLFF. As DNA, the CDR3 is TGTGCCACCAGCAGTAGGACAGGGACTTTCTCTCTATTCTTC.

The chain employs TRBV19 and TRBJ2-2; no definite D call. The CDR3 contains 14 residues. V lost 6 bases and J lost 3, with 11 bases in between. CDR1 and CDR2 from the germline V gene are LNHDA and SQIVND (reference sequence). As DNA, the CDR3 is TGTGCCAGTAGGACCTACCCGGACACCGGGGAGCTGTTTTTT. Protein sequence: CASRTYPDTGELFF.

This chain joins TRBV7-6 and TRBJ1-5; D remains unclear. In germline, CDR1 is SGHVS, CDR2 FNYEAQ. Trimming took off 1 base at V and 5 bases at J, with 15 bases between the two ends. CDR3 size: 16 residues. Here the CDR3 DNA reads TGTGCCAGCAGCTTAGAGGCAGGCGGCTCGCATCAGCCCCAGCATTTT. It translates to CASSLEAGGSHQPQHF.

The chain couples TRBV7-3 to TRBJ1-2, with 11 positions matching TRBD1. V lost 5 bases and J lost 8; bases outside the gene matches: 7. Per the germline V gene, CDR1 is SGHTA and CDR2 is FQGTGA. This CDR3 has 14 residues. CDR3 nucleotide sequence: TGTGCCAGCAGCCACGGACAGGGGGCCGGAGGCTACACCTTC. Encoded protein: CASSHGQGAGGYTF.

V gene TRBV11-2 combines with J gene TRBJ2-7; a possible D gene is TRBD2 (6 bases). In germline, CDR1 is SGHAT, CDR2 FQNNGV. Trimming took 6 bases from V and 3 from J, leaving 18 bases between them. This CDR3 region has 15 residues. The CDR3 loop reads CASRARGREVYEQYF. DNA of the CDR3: TGTGCCAGCAGGGCCCGGGGCAGGGAGGTCTACGAGCAGTACTTC.

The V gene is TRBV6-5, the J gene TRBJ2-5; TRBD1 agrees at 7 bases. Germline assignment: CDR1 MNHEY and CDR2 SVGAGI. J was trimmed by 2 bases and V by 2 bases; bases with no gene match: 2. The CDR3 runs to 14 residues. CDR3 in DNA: TGTGCCAGCAGTTACCTGGGACAGCAAGAGACCCAGTACTTC. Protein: CASSYLGQQETQYF.

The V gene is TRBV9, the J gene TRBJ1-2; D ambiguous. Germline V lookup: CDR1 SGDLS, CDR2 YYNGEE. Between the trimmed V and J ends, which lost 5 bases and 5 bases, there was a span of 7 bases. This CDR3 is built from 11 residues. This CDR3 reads CASSSGYGYTF. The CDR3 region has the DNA TGTGCCAGCAGTTCTGGATATGGCTACACCTTC.

CDR3 DNA sequence: TGTGCCAGCAGCTCAACAATGCTACCCAGTGGTGGCTACACCTTC. Translation gives CASSSTMLPSGGYTF. The rearrangement uses TRBV7-2 and TRBJ1-2; no reliable D call. The CDR3 is made up of 15 amino acids. Germline assignment: CDR1 SGHTA and CDR2 FQGNSA. V was pared by 4 bases and J by 7 bases, with 19 bases between.

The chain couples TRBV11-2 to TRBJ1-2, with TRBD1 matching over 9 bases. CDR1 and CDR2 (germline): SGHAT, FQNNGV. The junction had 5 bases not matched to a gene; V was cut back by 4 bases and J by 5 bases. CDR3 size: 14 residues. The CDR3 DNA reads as TGTGCCAGCAGCTCGGGACAGGGTTCTTATGGCTACACCTTC. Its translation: CASSSGQGSYGYTF.

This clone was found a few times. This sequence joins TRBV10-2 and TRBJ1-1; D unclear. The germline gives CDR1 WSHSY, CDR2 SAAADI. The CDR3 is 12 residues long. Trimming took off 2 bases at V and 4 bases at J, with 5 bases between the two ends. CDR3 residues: CASSETLTEAFF. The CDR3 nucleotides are TGCGCCAGCAGTGAGACACTCACTGAAGCTTTCTTT.

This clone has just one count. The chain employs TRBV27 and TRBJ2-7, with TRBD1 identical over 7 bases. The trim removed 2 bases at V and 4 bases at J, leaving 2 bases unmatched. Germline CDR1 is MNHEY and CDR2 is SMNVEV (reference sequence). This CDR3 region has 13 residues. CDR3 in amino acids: CASSLTGEYEQYF. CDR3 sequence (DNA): TGTGCCAGCAGTTTAACAGGGGAGTACGAGCAGTACTTC.

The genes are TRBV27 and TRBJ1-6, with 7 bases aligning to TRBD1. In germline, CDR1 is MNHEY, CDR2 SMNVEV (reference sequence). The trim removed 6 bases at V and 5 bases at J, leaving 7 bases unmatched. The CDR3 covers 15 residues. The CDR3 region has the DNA TGTGCCAGCAGAACCTATGGACAGGATAATTCACCCCTCCACTTT. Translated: CASRTYGQDNSPLHF.

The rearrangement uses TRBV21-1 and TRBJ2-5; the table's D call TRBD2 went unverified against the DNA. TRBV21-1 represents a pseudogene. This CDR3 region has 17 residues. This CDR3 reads CASSKGQSGGAGETQYF. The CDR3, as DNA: TGTGCCAGCAGCAAAGGTCAAAGCGGGGGGGCGGGAGAGACCCAGTACTTC.

The CDR3 here is CASSFGRGYGYTF. The CDR3 DNA reads TGTGCCAGCAGCTTCGGAAGGGGCTATGGCTACACCTTC. The genes are TRBV5-6 and TRBJ1-2; D perhaps matches TRBD1 (5 bases). The CDR3 runs 13 residues. Germline V gene lookup returns CDR1 SGHDT and CDR2 YYEEEE. V was clipped by 2 bases and J by 4 bases, with 9 bases between them.